The 26 T cell receptor beta chains in this list originate from one sample, sequenced in a study of spatial heterogeneity in lung cancer. TCRdb reprocessed the 5' RACE reads via MiXCR and lists one record per CDR3 protein. Among roughly 5,100 distinct CDR3 sequences listed, less than 9.5% were seen once. Time point defined: sample taken at primary tumor resection. Overall study results and limits: How many expanded intratumoral alpha and beta TCRs were present tracked the tumor mutation count, which was a count of nonsynonymous mutations.

Their specific antigens are unknown. The sequencing used lung tumor tissue, collected at surgery. The receptors were gathered from a male donor with early-stage non-small cell lung cancer.

This clonotype counts as medium-sized (0.01 to 0.1%). The chain recombines TRBV20-1 with TRBJ2-3, with 11 bases lining up with TRBD2. The CDR3 consists of 17 residues. V was pared by 4 bases and J by 5 bases, with 14 bases of the junction left unmatched. Germline assignment: CDR1 DFQATT and CDR2 SNEGSKA (reference sequence). CDR3 DNA: TGCAGTGCTACGGAGGGGTTAGCGGGGGGGCCGCGAGATACGCAGTATTTT. Its protein is CSATEGLAGGPRDTQYF.

This clonotype was recorded at least ten times. This chain joins TRBV20-1 and TRBJ2-7, with D hard to call. CDR1 DFQATT and CDR2 SNEGSKA come from the germline V gene (reference sequence). Trimming pared 0 bases from V and 5 bases from J, leaving 8 bases between. CDR3 length equals 12 residues. CDR3 bases: TGCAGTGCTAGAGAGGACGGCCACGAGCAGTACTTC. Encoded protein: CSAREDGHEQYF.

This clonotype has ten or more counts. V gene TRBV20-1 combines with J gene TRBJ2-2, with a weak D call TRBD1 (6 bases). Trimming left V 5 bases short and J 6 bases short, with 16 bases between. This CDR3 has 14 amino acids. Looked up from germline, CDR1 is DFQATT and CDR2 is SNEGSKA (reference sequence). The CDR3: CSAVRTGFAGELFF. CDR3 coding DNA: TGCAGTGCTGTTAGAACAGGGTTTGCCGGGGAGCTGTTTTTT.

This clonotype is medium-sized within its sample. The chain is built from TRBV27 and TRBJ1-6; 10 bases fit TRBD1. The CDR3 loop spans 18 amino acids. Germline V gene data show CDR1 as MNHEY and CDR2 as SMNVEV (reference sequence). The V segment lost 3 bases and the J segment 10 bases; nucleotides outside the gene matches: 15. CDR3 region: CASSLIRTGGFGTSPLHF. CDR3 nucleotides: TGTGCCAGCAGTTTGATTAGGACAGGGGGTTTTGGAACGTCACCCCTCCACTTT.

This clonotype was detected ten times or more. V and J are TRBV5-1 and TRBJ2-7, with TRBD1 as a possible D gene (5 bases). Germline CDR1 and CDR2: SGHRS and YFSETQ. The CDR3 consists of 13 residues. Between the trimmed V and J ends, which lost 4 bases and 3 bases, there was a span of 11 bases. This CDR3 is CASSPAGHYEQYF. Written as DNA, the CDR3 is TGCGCCAGCAGCCCCGCAGGGCACTACGAGCAGTACTTC. Full variable domain (rest looked up from reference TRBV5-1 and TRBJ2-7): KAGVTQTPRYLIKTRGQQVTLSCSPISGHRSVSWYQQTPGQGLQFLFEYFSETQRNKGNFPGRFSGRQFSNSRSEMNVSTLELGDSALYLCASSPAGHYEQYFGPGTRLTVT.

Notes on this clonotype: A much larger clone lies a single base off, so this may be a read error. The chain employs TRBV29-1 and TRBJ2-1; possible D gene TRBD2, 6 bases. The CDR3 length is 12 residues. Per germline, CDR1 SQVTM and CDR2 ANQGSEA. The CDR3 reads CSVEDRGNEQSF. In DNA, the CDR3 is TGCAGCGTTGAAGATCGCGGGAATGAGCAGTCCTTC.

This clonotype was detected a few times. The CDR3 nucleotides read TGTGCCAGCAGTGAAAAAGAGACCCAGTACTTC. Protein sequence: CASSEKETQYF. The chain employs TRBV2 and TRBJ2-5; D gene uncertain. This CDR3 comprises 11 residues. The V gene's germline CDR1 is SNHLY and CDR2 FYNNEI. V lost 2 bases and J lost 3, with 1 base in between.

This clonotype was picked up many times. The chain is built from TRBV4-2 and TRBJ2-1; TRBD2 matches 7 bases. The V and J ends lost 4 bases and 6 bases, in that order; junction bases with no gene match: 12. The CDR3 totals 16 residues. Germline V gene data show CDR1 as LGHNA and CDR2 as YNFKEQ. CDR3 protein: CASSPGLAGESNEQFF. As DNA, the CDR3 is TGTGCCAGCAGCCCAGGGCTCGCGGGAGAATCCAATGAGCAGTTCTTC.

Sample share makes this clonotype medium-sized. This chain links TRBV4-3 with TRBJ2-3; 8 bases match TRBD2. The germline V gene encodes CDR1 LGHNA and CDR2 YSLEER. Trimming removed 0 bases from V and 6 bases from J; junction bases left unmatched: 2. CDR3 length: 14 amino acids. CDR3 loop: CASSQDLAGDTQYF. The CDR3 nucleotides read TGCGCCAGCAGCCAAGATTTAGCGGGGGATACGCAGTATTTT.

This clonotype was seen more than once but under ten times. This sequence joins TRBV25-1 and TRBJ2-7, with a weak D call TRBD1 (5 bases). Germline values: CDR1 MGHDK, CDR2 SYGVNS. The CDR3 covers 14 residues. The V end lost 5 bases, the J end lost 1 base, and 12 bases lay between the germline ends. This chain's CDR3 is CASSLDTISYEQYF. In DNA, the CDR3 is TGTGCCAGCAGTTTGGACACGATATCCTACGAGCAGTACTTC.

The chain employs TRBV7-9 and TRBJ2-7, with TRBD1 identical over 7 bases. The CDR3 is made up of 12 amino acids. From germline, CDR1 is SEHNR and CDR2 FQNEAQ (reference sequence). J was trimmed by 0 bases and V by 8 bases; bases with no gene match: 1. The CDR3 loop reads CASGDSSYEQYF. The CDR3 region has the DNA TGTGCCAGCGGGGACAGCTCCTACGAGCAGTACTTC.

This clonotype was recorded many times. The chain recombines TRBV20-1 with TRBJ2-7, with 7 bases matching TRBD1. The V segment lost 2 bases and the J segment 4 bases; nucleotides outside the gene matches: 5. CDR3 size: 13 residues. CDR1 is DFQATT, CDR2 SNEGSKA, per germline (reference sequence). The CDR3 DNA is TGCAGTGCTAGACGGACAGGTCGATACGAGCAGTACTTC. Amino acids: CSARRTGRYEQYF.

This clonotype was counted many times. The CDR3 sequence: CASRVQGLAAYEQYF. The CDR3 nucleotides read TGTGCCAGCAGAGTCCAGGGTCTGGCAGCCTACGAGCAGTACTTC. The chain combines TRBV28 with TRBJ2-7, with a weak D call TRBD1 (5 bases). The CDR3 has 15 amino acids. Trimming left V 6 bases short and J 2 bases short, with 17 bases between. Germline V gene lookup returns CDR1 MDHEN and CDR2 SYDVKM. Using reference TRBV28 and TRBJ2-7 for the parts outside the CDR3, the full variable domain is DVKVTQSSRYLVKRTGEKVFLECVQDMDHENMFWYRQDPGLGLRLIYFSYDVKMKEKGDIPEGYSVSREKKERFSLILESASTNQTSMYLCASRVQGLAAYEQYFGPGTRLTVT.

V and J are TRBV2 and TRBJ2-7; D unclear. Trimming took 4 bases from V and 4 from J, leaving 8 bases between them. The germline V gene has CDR1 SNHLY and CDR2 FYNNEI. The CDR3 totals 12 residues. In nucleotides, the CDR3 is TGTGCCAGCAGTGTCCTCCCTTACGAGCAGTACTTC. This encodes CASSVLPYEQYF.

This clonotype is medium-sized within its sample. The chain couples TRBV29-1 to TRBJ2-1; 9 bases match TRBD1. Trimming took 1 base from V and 10 from J; bases not matched to a gene: 8. CDR3 size: 14 residues. Germline V gene sequence: CDR1 SQVTM, CDR2 ANQGSEA. The CDR3 DNA reads TGCAGCGTTGAAGGACAGGGGGTTTCTACCGAGCAGTTCTTC. This codes for CSVEGQGVSTEQFF.

The sample holds many counts of this clonotype. The V and J genes are TRBV27 and TRBJ1-2; tentative D call: TRBD1 (6 bases). Trimming removed 8 bases at V and 2 bases at J, with 15 bases between. The CDR3 has 14 residues. CDR1 is MNHEY, CDR2 SMNVEV, per germline (reference sequence). The CDR3 reads CASGKQGVNYGYTF. The DNA for the CDR3 is TGTGCCAGCGGAAAACAGGGAGTCAACTATGGCTACACCTTC.

This clonotype was counted at least ten times. V usage is TRBV7-2 and J usage is TRBJ1-2, with 9 bases fitting TRBD1. The germline V gene has CDR1 SGHTA and CDR2 FQGNSA. V trimming: 5 bases; J trimming: 4 bases; junction bases outside the gene matches: 8. This CDR3 comprises 15 residues. The CDR3 spells CASSTGQGGIYGYTF. The DNA of the CDR3 is TGTGCCAGCAGCACGGGACAGGGTGGGATCTATGGCTACACCTTC.

The gene calls are TRBV10-3 and TRBJ2-7, with 9 bases fitting TRBD1. This CDR3 contains 14 residues. V dropped 9 bases and J dropped 6; count of bases not matched to a gene: 12. CDR1 and CDR2 (germline): ENHRY, SYGVKD. The CDR3 bases are TGTGCCATTTCACCGGGACAGGGTGATCGCGAGCAGTACTTC. Its protein product is CAISPGQGDREQYF.

This chain uses TRBV20-1 with TRBJ2-7, with D possibly being TRBD2 (6 bases). The germline V gene has CDR1 DFQATT and CDR2 SNEGSKA (reference sequence). The CDR3 covers 14 residues. Trimming removed 0 bases at V and 3 bases at J, with 12 bases between. This CDR3 reads CSARDRGGVYEQYF. CDR3 bases: TGCAGTGCTAGAGATAGAGGCGGGGTCTACGAGCAGTACTTC.

This clonotype showed up just a few times. The V gene is TRBV5-1, the J gene TRBJ2-3; TRBD1 is a possible D gene (6 bases). Germline V gene lookup returns CDR1 SGHRS and CDR2 YFSETQ. The CDR3 length is 13 residues. V dropped 3 bases and J dropped 5 bases, with 10 bases sitting between them. The CDR3 DNA is TGCGCCAGCAGCTCACAGGGAGAAGATACGCAGTATTTT. Translation gives CASSSQGEDTQYF.

Worth noting for this clonotype: A clone one base away is much larger, so this may be a read error. CDR3: CAGSLVGGEKEAFF. CDR3 in DNA: TGTGCCGGCAGCTTAGTAGGGGGCGAGAAAGAAGCTTTCTTT. This chain connects TRBV7-2 to TRBJ1-1, with 7 bases aligning to TRBD1. The CDR3 has 14 residues. Germline values: CDR1 SGHTA, CDR2 FQGNSA.

About this clonotype itself: The junction departs from germline at one end; a sequencing error may be responsible. The CDR3, as DNA: TGTACCAGCAGCCCCAATTATAGCAATCAGCCCCAGCATTTT. This codes for CTSSPNYSNQPQHF. This sequence joins TRBV12-3 or TRBV12-4 and TRBJ1-5; D gene unclear. CDR3 length equals 14 residues.

V and J are TRBV9 and TRBJ2-3, with 8 bases that match TRBD2. This CDR3 is built from 15 residues. The germline CDR1 and CDR2 sequences are SGDLS and YYNGEE. Trimming took 0 bases from V and 4 from J; bases not matched to a gene: 4. The CDR3 loop reads CASSVDGGAADTQYF. The CDR3 nucleotides read TGTGCCAGCAGCGTAGACGGGGGGGCCGCAGATACGCAGTATTTT.

The chain is built from TRBV4-1 and TRBJ2-1; weak D call: TRBD2 (5 bases). Trimming left V 4 bases short and J 1 base short, with 11 bases between. This CDR3 region has 15 residues. In germline, CDR1 is MGHRA, CDR2 YSYEKL. CDR3 loop: CASSPLGGSYNEQFF. The CDR3 region has the DNA TGCGCCAGCAGCCCGCTTGGCGGGTCCTACAATGAGCAGTTCTTC.

V is TRBV5-1 and J is TRBJ2-5; 8 nucleotides match TRBD1. Germline assignment: CDR1 SGHRS and CDR2 YFSETQ. This CDR3 is 14 amino acids long. V was pared by 3 bases and J by 0 bases, with 1 base of the junction left unmatched. This CDR3 is CASSWTGNQETQYF. In DNA form, the CDR3 reads TGCGCCAGCAGCTGGACAGGGAACCAAGAGACCCAGTACTTC.

This clonotype was recorded many times. The gene calls are TRBV6-2 or TRBV6-3 and TRBJ2-3; D is unclear. V was pared by 0 bases and J by 2 bases, with 15 bases between. The germline gives CDR1 MNHEY, CDR2 SVGEGT. The CDR3 contains 17 residues. The CDR3 region is CASSYSTQGYYTDTQYF. For the CDR3, the DNA is TGTGCCAGCAGTTACTCGACCCAAGGTTACTACACAGATACGCAGTATTTT.